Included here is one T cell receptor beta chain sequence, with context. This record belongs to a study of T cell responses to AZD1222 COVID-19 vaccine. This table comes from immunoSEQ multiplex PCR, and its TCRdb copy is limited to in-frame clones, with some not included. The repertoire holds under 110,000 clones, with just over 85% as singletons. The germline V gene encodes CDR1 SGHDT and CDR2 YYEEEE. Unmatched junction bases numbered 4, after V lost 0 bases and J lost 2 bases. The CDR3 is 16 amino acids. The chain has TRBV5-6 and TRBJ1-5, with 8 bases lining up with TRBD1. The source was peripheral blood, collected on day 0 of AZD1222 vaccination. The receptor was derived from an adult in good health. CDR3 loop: CASSLGPGGRNQPQHF. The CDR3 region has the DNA TGTGCCAGCAGCTTGGGCCCAGGGGGCCGCAATCAGCCCCAGCATTTT. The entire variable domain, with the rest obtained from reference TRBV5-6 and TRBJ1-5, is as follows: DAGVTQSPTHLIKTRGQQVTLRCSPKSGHDTVSWYQQALGQGPQFIFQYYEEEERQRGNFPDRFSGHQFPNYSSELNVNALLLGDSALYLCASSLGPGGRNQPQHFGDGTRLSIL.